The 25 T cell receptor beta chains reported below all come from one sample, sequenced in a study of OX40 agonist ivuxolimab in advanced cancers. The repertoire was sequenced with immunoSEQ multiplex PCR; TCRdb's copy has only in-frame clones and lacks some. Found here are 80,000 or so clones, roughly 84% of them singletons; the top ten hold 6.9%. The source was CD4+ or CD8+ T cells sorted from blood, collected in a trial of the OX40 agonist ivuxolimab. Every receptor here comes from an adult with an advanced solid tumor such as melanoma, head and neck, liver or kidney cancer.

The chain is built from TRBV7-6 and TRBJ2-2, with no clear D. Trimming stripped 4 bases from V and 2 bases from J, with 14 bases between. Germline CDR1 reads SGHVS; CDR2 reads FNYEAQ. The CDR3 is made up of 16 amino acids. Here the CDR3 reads CASSSYRDPNTGELFF. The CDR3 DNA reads TGTGCCAGCAGCTCGTATAGAGACCCTAACACCGGGGAGCTGTTTTTT.

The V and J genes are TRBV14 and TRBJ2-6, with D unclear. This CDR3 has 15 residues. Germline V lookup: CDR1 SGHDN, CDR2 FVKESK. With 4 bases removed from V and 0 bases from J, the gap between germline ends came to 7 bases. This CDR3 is CASSRLGSGANVLTF. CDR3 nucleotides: TGTGCCAGCAGCCGCTTGGGCTCTGGGGCCAACGTCCTGACTTTC. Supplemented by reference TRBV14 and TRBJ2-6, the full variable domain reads EAGVTQFPSHSVIEKGQTVTLRCDPISGHDNLYWYRRVMGKEIKFLLHFVKESKQDESGMPNNRFLAERTGGTYSTLKVQPAELEDSGVYFCASSRLGSGANVLTFGAGSRLTVL.

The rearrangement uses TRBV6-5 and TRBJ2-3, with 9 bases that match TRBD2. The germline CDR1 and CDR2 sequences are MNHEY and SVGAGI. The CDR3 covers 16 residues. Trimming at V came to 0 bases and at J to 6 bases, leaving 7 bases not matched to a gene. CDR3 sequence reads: CASSYSAREGHDTQYF. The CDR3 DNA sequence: TGTGCCAGCAGTTACTCGGCGCGGGAGGGCCACGATACGCAGTATTTT.

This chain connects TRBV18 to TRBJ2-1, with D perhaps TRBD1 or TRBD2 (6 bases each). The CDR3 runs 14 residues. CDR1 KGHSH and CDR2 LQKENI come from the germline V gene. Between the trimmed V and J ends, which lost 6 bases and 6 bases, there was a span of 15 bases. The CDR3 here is CASSQGTLLNEQFF. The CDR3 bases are TGTGCCAGCTCGCAGGGGACTTTACTCAATGAGCAGTTCTTC.

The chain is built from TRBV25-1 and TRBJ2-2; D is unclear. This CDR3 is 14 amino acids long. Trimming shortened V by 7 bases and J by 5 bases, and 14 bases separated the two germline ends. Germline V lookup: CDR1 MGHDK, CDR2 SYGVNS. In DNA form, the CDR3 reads TGTGCCAGCATCGGTTCAGGAGCTACCGGGGAGCTGTTTTTT. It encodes CASIGSGATGELFF.

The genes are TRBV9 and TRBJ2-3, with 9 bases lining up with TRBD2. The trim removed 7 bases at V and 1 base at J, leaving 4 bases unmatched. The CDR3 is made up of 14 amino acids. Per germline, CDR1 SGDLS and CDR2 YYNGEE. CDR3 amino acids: CASGRTSGTDTQYF. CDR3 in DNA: TGTGCCAGCGGACGGACTAGCGGCACAGATACGCAGTATTTT.

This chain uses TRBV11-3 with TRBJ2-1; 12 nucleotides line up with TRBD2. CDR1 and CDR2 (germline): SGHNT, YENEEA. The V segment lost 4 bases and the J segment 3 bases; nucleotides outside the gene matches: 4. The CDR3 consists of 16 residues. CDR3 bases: TGTGCCAGCAGCTCCGGACTAGCGGGATACTACAATGAGCAGTTCTTC. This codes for CASSSGLAGYYNEQFF.

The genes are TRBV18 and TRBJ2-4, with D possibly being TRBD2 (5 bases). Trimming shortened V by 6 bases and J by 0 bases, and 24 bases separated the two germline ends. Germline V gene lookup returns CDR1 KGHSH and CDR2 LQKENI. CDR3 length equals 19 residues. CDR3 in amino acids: CASSQMAGFGSLAKNIQYF. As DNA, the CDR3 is TGTGCCAGCTCCCAAATGGCCGGATTTGGGAGCCTAGCCAAAAACATTCAGTACTTC.

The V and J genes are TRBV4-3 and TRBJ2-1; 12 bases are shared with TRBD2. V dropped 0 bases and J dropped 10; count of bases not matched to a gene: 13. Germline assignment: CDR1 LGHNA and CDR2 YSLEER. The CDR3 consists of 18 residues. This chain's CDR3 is CASSQDMASGGAQGEQFF. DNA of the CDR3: TGCGCCAGCAGCCAAGATATGGCTAGCGGGGGGGCTCAGGGAGAGCAGTTCTTC.

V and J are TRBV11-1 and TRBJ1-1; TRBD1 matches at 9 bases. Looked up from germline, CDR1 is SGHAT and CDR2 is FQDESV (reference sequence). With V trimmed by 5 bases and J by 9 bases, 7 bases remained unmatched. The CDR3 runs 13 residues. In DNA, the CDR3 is TGTGCCAGCAGCCTCGGACAGGGGATTAAAGCTTTCTTT. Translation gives CASSLGQGIKAFF.

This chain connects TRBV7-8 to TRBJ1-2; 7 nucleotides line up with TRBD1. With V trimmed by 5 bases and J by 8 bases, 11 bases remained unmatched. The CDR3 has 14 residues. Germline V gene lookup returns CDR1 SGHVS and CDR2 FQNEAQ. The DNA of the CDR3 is TGTGCCAGCAGCGAACGGACAGGTGGGCCGGGCTACACCTTC. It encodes CASSERTGGPGYTF.

The CDR3: CATSRDRGKVANVLTF. The CDR3 DNA reads TGTGCCACCAGCAGAGATAGGGGTAAGGTCGCCAACGTCCTGACTTTC. V is TRBV15 and J is TRBJ2-6, with a possible D match to TRBD1 (5 bases). Germline-derived CDR1 and CDR2 are LNHNV and YYDKDF (reference sequence). V dropped 0 bases and J dropped 7 bases, with 13 bases sitting between them. The CDR3 has 16 amino acids.

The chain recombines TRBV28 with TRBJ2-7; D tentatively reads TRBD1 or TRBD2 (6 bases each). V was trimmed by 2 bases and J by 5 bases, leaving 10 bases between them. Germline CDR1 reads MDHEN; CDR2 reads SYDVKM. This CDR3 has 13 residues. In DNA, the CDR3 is TGTGCCAGCAGTTTAACAGGGAGGCACGAGCAGTACTTC. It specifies CASSLTGRHEQYF.

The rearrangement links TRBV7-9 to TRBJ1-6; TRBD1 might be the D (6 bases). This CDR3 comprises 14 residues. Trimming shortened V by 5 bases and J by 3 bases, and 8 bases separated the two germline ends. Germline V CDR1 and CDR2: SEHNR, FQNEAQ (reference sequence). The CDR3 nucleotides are TGTGCCAGCAGCCGACAGGACTATAATTCACCCCTCCACTTT. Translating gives CASSRQDYNSPLHF.

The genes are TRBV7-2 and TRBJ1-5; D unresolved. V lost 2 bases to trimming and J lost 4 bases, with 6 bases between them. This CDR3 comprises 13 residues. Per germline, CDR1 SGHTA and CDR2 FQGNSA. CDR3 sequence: CASSLWQNQPQHF. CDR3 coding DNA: TGTGCCAGCAGCTTATGGCAGAATCAGCCCCAGCATTTT.

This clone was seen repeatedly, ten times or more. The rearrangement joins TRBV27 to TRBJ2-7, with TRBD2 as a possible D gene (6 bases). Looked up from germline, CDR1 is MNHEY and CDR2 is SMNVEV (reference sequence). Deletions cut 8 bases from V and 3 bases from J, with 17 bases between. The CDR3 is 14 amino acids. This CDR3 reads CASQLTGVGYEQYF. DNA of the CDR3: TGTGCCAGCCAGCTAACGGGGGTAGGCTACGAGCAGTACTTC.

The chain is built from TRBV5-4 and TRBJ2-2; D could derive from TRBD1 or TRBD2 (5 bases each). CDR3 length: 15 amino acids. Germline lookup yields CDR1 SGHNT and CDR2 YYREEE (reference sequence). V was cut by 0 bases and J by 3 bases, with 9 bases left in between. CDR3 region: CASSLVRGDTGELFF. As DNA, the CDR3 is TGTGCCAGCAGCTTGGTCCGGGGCGACACCGGGGAGCTGTTTTTT.

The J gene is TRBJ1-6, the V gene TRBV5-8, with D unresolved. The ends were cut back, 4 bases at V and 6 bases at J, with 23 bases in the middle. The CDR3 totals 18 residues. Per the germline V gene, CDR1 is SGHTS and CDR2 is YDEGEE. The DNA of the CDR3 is TGTGCCAGCAGCGGCCCTGGACCTCACCGTGTATTTAATTCACCCCTCCACTTT. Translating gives CASSGPGPHRVFNSPLHF. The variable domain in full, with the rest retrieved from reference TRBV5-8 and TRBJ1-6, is EAGVTQSPTHLIKTRGQQATLRCSPISGHTSVYWYQQALGLGLQFLLWYDEGEERNRGNFPPRFSGRQFPNYSSELNVNALELEDSALYLCASSGPGPHRVFNSPLHFGNGTRLTVT.

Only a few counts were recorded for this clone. Here the CDR3 DNA reads TGTGCCAGCAGCTCGACGGGACAGGGAAATACGCAGTATTTT. Translation: CASSSTGQGNTQYF. The gene calls are TRBV7-9 and TRBJ2-3; 9 bases match TRBD1. The CDR3 runs 14 residues. Trimming cost V 4 bases and J 7 bases; bases outside gene matches: 6. The germline CDR1 and CDR2 sequences are SEHNR and FQNEAQ (reference sequence).

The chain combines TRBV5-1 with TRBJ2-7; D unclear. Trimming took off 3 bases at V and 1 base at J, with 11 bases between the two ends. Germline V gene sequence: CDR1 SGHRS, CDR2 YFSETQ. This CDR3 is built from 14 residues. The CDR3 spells CASSSTPLSYEQYF. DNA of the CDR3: TGCGCCAGCAGCTCGACCCCATTATCCTACGAGCAGTACTTC.

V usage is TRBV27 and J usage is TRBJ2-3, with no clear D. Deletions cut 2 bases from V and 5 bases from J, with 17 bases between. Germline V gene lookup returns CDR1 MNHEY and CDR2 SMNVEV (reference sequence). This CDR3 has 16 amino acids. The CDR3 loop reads CASSLRYLGGKDTQYF. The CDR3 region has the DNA TGTGCCAGCAGTTTACGGTACCTTGGTGGGAAAGATACGCAGTATTTT.

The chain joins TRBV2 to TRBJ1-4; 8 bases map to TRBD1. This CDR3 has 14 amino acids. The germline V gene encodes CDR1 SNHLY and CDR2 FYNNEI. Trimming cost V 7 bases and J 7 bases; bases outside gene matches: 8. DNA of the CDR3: TGTGCCAGCACTGGACAGGGAGAGGGTGAAAAACTGTTTTTT. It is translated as CASTGQGEGEKLFF. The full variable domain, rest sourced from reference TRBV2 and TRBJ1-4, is EPEVTQTPSHQVTQMGQEVILRCVPISNHLYFYWYRQILGQKVEFLVSFYNNEISEKSEIFDDQFSVERPDGSNFTLKIRSTKLEDSAMYFCASTGQGEGEKLFFGSGTQLSVL.

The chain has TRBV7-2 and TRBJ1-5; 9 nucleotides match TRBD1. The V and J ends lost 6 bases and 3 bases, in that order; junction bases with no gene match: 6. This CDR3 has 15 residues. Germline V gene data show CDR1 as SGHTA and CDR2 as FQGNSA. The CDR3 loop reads CASSLGTGFNQPQHF. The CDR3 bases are TGTGCCAGCAGTCTCGGGACAGGGTTCAATCAGCCCCAGCATTTT. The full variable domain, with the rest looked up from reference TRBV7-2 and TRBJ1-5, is GAGVSQSPSNKVTEKGKDVELRCDPISGHTALYWYRQSLGQGLEFLIYFQGNSAPDKSGLPSDRFSAERTGGSVSTLTIQRTQQEDSAVYLCASSLGTGFNQPQHFGDGTRLSIL.

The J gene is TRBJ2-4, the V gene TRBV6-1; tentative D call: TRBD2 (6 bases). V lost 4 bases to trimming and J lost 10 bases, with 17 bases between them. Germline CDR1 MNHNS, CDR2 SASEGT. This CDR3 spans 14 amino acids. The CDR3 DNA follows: TGTGCCAGCAGTGCCACGCGACTAGGGCAGATTCAGTACTTC. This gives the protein CASSATRLGQIQYF.

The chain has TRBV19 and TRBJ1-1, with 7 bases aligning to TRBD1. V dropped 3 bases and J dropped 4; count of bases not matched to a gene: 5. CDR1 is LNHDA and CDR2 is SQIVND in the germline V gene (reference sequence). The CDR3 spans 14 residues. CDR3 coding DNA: TGTGCCAGTAGTATTTTCAGGGGGGCCACTGAAGCTTTCTTT. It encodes CASSIFRGATEAFF. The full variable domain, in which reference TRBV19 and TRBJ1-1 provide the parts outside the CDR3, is DGGITQSPKYLFRKEGQNVTLSCEQNLNHDAMYWYRQDPGQGLRLIYYSQIVNDFQKGDIAEGYSVSREKKESFPLTVTSAQKNPTAFYLCASSIFRGATEAFFGQGTRLTVV.